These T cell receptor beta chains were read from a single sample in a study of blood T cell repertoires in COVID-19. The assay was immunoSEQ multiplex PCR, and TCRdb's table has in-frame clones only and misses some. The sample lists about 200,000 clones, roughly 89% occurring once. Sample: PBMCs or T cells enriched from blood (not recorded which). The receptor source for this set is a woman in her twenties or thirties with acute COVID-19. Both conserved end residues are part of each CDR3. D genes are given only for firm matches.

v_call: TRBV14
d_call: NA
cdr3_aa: CASSQLTGVADTQYF

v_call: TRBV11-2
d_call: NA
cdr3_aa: CASSSPAGAFTGELFF

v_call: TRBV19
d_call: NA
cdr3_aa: CASSSSRSGEQYF

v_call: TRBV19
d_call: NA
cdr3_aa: CASSQQDGSGNTIYF

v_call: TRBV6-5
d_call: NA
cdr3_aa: CASSYGPGTEAFF

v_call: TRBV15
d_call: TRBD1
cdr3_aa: CATSGTGASGANVLTF

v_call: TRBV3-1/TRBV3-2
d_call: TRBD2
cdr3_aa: CASSFSGGGDNEQFF

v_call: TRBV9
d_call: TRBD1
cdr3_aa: CASSLGQTWLYEQYF

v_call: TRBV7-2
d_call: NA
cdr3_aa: CASSSGRGRNEKLFF

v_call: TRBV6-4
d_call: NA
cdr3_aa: CASSDGLSTDTQYF

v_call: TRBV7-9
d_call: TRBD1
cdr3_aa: CASSRITGTGVSQPQHF

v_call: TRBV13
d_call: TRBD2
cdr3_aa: CASSSRTSGGLHNEQFF

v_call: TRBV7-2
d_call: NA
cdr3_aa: CASRSGVGNTDTQYF

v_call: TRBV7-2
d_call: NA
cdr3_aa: CASRSQAATNEKLFF

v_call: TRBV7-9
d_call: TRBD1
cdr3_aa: CASSTATGGIFYGYTF

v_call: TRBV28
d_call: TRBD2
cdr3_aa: CASSSGGAGANVLTF

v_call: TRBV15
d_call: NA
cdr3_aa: CATSRDRGWGTTDTQYF

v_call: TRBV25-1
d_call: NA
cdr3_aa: CASRGGGVVETQYF

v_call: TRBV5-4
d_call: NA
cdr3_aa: CASSRAGTTEAFF

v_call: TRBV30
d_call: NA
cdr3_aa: CAWGIGRENTIYF

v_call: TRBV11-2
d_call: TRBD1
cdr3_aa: CASSQRGTGEREKLFF

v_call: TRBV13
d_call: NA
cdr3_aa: CASSLSSWETQYF

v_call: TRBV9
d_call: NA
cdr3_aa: CASSPTRGKLFF

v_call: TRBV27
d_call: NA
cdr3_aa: CASRPGGRLTEAFF

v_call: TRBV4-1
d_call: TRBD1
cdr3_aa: CASSPGRDSYSNQPQHF

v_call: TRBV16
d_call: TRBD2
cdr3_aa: CASRRPGTSGQETQYF

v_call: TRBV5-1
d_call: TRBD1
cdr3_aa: CASSLGPPDRGLLYEQYF

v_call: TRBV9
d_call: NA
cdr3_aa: CASSVQGSGTGELFF

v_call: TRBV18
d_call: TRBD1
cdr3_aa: CASSPPDRASYTF

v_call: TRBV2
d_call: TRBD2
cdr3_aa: CASSDPSGGLSQYF

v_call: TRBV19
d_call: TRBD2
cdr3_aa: CASSTSGTSGNEQFF

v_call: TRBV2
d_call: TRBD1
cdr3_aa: CASSDRVTPNSPLHF

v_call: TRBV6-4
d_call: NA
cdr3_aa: CASTGFQYF

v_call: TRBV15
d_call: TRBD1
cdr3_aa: CATSRKTGGEAGELFF

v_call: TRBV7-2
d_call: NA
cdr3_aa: CASSQRPLGNTGELFF

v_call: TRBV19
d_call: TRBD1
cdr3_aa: CASGQGVTDTQYF

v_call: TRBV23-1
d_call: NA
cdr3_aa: CAPTGQTQETQYF

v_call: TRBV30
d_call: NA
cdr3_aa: CAWSQGTEAFF

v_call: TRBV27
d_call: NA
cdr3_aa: CASSSRVGNQPQHF

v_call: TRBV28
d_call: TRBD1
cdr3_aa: CAHRDRSNQPQHF

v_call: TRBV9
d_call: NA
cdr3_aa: CASSAHPSSYNEQFF